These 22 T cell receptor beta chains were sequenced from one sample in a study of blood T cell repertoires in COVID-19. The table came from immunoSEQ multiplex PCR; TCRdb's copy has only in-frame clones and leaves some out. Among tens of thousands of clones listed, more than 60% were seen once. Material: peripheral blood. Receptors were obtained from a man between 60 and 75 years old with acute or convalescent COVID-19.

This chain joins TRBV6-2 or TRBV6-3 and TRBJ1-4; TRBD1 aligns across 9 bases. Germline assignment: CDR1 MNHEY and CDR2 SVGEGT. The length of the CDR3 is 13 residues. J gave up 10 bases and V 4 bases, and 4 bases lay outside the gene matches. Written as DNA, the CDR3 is TGTGCCAGCAGTTCGGGACAGGGTGGAAAACTGTTTTTT. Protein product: CASSSGQGGKLFF.

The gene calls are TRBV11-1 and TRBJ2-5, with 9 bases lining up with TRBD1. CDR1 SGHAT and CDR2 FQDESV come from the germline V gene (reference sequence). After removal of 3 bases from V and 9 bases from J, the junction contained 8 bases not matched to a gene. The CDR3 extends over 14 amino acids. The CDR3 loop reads CASSFSRTGEAQYF. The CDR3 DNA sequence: TGTGCCAGCAGCTTTTCCCGGACAGGGGAAGCCCAGTACTTC.

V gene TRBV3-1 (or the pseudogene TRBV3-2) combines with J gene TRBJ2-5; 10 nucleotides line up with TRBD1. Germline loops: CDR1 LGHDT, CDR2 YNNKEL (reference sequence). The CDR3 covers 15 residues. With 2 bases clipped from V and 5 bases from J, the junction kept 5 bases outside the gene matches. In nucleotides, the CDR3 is TGTGCCAGCAGCCAAAGGACAGGGGGTGATGAGACCCAGTACTTC. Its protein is CASSQRTGGDETQYF.

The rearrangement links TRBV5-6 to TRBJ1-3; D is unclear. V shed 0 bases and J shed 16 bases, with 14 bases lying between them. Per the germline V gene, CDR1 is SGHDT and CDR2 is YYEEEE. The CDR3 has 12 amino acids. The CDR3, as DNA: TGTGCCAGCAGCTTGGCGGGCGGGATCTCTTATTTT. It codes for CASSLAGGISYF.

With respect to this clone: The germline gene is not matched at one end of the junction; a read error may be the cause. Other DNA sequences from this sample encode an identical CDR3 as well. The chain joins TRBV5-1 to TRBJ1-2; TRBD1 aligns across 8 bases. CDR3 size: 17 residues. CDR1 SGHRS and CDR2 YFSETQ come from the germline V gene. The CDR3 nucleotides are TGCGCTAGCAGCTTGGTGGCAGGGGGCTCTATGGGAAGTGGCTACACCTTC. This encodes CASSLVAGGSMGSGYTF.

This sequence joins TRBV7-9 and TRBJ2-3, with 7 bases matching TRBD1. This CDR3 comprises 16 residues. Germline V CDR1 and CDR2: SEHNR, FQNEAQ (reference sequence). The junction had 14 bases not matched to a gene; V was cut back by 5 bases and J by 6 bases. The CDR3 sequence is CASSQSATDRVDTQYF. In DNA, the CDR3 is TGTGCCAGCAGCCAAAGCGCTACCGACAGGGTTGATACGCAGTATTTT.

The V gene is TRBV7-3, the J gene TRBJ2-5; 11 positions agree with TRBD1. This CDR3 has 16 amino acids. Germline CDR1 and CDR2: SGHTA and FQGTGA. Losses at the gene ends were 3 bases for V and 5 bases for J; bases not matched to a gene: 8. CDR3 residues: CASSLGTGGLMETQYF. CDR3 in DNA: TGTGCCAGCAGCTTGGGGACAGGGGGGTTGATGGAGACCCAGTACTTC.

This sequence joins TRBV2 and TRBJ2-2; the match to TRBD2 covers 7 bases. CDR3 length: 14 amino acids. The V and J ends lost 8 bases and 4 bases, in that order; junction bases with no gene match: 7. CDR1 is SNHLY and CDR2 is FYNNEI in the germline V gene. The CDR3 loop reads CASSKRGITGELFF. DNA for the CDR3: TGTGCCAGCTCGAAGCGGGGTATCACCGGGGAGCTGTTTTTT.

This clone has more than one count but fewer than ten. The DNA for the CDR3 is TGTGCCAGCAGTTCCCAGGGGGCAAATACGCAGTATTTT. It encodes CASSSQGANTQYF. V usage is TRBV27 and J usage is TRBJ2-3; 8 bases fit TRBD1. Germline-derived CDR1 and CDR2 are MNHEY and SMNVEV (reference sequence). There are 13 residues in the CDR3. The J segment lost 7 bases and the V segment lost 4 bases, leaving 4 bases of the junction unmatched.

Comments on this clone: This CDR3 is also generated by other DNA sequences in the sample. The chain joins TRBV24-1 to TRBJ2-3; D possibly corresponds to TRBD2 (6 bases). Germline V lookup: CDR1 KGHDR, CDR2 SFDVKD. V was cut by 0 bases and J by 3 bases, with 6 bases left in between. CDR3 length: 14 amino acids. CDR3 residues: CATSDLAGTDTQYF. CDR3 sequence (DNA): TGTGCCACCAGTGATTTGGCGGGAACAGATACGCAGTATTTT.

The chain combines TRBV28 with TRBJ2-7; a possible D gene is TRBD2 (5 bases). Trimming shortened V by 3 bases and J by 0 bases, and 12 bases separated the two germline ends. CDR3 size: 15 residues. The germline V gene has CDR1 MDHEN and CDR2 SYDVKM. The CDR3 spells CASSFLTGISYEQYF. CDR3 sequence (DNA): TGTGCCAGCAGTTTTTTAACGGGAATCTCCTACGAGCAGTACTTC.

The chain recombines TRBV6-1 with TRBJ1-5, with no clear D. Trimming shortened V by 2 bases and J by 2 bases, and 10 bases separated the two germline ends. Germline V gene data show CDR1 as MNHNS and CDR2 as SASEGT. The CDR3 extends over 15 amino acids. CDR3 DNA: TGTGCCAGCAGTGAAAAGACTATTGGCAATCAGCCCCAGCATTTT. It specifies CASSEKTIGNQPQHF.

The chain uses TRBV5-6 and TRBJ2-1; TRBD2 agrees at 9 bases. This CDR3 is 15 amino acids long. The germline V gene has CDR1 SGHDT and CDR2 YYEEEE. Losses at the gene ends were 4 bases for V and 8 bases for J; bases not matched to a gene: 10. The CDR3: CASSQGLASGDEQFF. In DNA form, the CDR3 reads TGTGCCAGCAGCCAGGGACTAGCATCGGGGGATGAGCAGTTCTTC. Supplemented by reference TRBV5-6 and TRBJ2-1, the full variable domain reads DAGVTQSPTHLIKTRGQQVTLRCSPKSGHDTVSWYQQALGQGPQFIFQYYEEEERQRGNFPDRFSGHQFPNYSSELNVNALLLGDSALYLCASSQGLASGDEQFFGPGTRLTVL.

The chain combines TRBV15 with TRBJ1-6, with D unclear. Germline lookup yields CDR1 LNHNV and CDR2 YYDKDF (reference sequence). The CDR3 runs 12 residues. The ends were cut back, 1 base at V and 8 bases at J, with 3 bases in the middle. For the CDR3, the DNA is TGTGCCACCAGCAGAGCGGATTCACCCCTCCACTTT. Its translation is CATSRADSPLHF.

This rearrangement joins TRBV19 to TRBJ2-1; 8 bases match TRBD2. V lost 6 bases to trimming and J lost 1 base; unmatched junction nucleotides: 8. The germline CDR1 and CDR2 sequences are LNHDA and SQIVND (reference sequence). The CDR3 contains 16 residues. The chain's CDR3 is CASSPREGKSYNEQFF. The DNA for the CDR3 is TGTGCCAGTAGCCCCCGGGAGGGGAAGTCCTACAATGAGCAGTTCTTC.

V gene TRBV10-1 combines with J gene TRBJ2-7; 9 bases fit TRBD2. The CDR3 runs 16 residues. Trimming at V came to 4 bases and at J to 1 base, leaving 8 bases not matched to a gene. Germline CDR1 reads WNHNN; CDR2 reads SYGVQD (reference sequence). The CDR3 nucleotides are TGCGCCAGCAGTGGCGGTAGCGGGAGTAATTCCTACGAGCAGTACTTC. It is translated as CASSGGSGSNSYEQYF.

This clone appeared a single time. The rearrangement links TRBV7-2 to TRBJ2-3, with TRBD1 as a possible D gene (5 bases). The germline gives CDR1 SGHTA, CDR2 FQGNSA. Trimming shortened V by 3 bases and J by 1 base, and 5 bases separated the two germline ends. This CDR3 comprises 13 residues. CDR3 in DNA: TGTGCCAGCAGCTTGACAGGCACAGATACGCAGTATTTT. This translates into CASSLTGTDTQYF. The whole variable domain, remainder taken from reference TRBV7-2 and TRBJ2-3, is GAGVSQSPSNKVTEKGKDVELRCDPISGHTALYWYRQSLGQGLEFLIYFQGNSAPDKSGLPSDRFSAERTGGSVSTLTIQRTQQEDSAVYLCASSLTGTDTQYFGPGTRLTVL.

As DNA, the CDR3 is TGCGCCAGCAGCCAAGAAGGAGCGGGGGGGTCAGATACGCAGTATTTT. Translating gives CASSQEGAGGSDTQYF. The gene calls are TRBV4-1 and TRBJ2-3; 10 bases map to TRBD2. This CDR3 is built from 16 residues. Looked up from germline, CDR1 is MGHRA and CDR2 is YSYEKL. V lost 0 bases to trimming and J lost 4 bases; unmatched junction nucleotides: 4.

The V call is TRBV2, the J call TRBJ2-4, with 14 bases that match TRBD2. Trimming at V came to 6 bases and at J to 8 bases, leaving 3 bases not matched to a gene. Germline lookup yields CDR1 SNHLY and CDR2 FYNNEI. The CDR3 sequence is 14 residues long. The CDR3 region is CASRGTSGSDIQYF. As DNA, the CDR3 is TGTGCCAGCAGGGGGACTAGCGGGAGTGACATTCAGTACTTC. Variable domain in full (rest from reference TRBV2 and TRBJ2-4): EPEVTQTPSHQVTQMGQEVILRCVPISNHLYFYWYRQILGQKVEFLVSFYNNEISEKSEIFDDQFSVERPDGSNFTLKIRSTKLEDSAMYFCASRGTSGSDIQYFGAGTRLSVL.

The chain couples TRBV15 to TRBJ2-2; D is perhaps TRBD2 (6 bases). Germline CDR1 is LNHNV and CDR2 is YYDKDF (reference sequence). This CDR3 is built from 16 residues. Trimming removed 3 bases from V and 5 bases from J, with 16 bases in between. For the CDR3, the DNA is TGTGCCACCAGCAGGGAGGGTGGGTGGAATACCGGGGAGCTGTTTTTT. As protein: CATSREGGWNTGELFF.

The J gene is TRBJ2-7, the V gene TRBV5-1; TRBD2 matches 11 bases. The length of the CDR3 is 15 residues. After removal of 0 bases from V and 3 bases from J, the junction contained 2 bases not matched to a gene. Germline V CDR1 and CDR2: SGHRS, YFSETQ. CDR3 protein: CASSLEGTSGYEQYF. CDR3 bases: TGCGCCAGCAGCTTGGAGGGGACTAGCGGCTACGAGCAGTACTTC.

The CDR3 bases are TGTGCCAGCACCCAGCGGGCCTACAATGAGCAGTTCTTC. This gives the protein CASTQRAYNEQFF. The chain employs TRBV6-5 and TRBJ2-1, with D possibly matching TRBD2 (6 bases). The CDR3 covers 13 residues. The V and J ends lost 7 bases and 2 bases respectively, with 9 bases between them. Germline V CDR1 and CDR2: MNHEY, SVGAGI.